Below are 30 T cell receptor beta chains sequenced from a single sample in a study of shared clonotypes between healthy human individuals. CD45RO-negative CD8 cells positively selected for CCR7 made up the naive population, which excluded terminally differentiated effector memory CD45RA+ cells. TCRdb's copy holds only in-frame clones and misses some; the assay was immunoSEQ multiplex PCR. Among over 2 million clones listed, approximately 94% were seen once. The sequencing input was naive CD8+ T cells sorted from blood. The receptors shown here come from a man aged 18 to 30 in good health.

This clone showed up just once. V gene TRBV6-5 combines with J gene TRBJ2-2; D could derive from TRBD1 or TRBD2 (6 bases each). The CDR3 consists of 16 residues. V was cut by 2 bases and J by 6 bases, with 16 bases left in between. The germline V gene encodes CDR1 MNHEY and CDR2 SVGAGI. The CDR3 reads CASSYEGGGSAGELFF. CDR3 in DNA: TGTGCCAGCAGTTACGAAGGGGGAGGAAGCGCCGGGGAGCTGTTTTTT.

V usage is TRBV5-6 and J usage is TRBJ2-7; TRBD2 aligns across 8 bases. V shed 4 bases, J shed 3 bases, and the junction held 12 bases outside the gene matches. The CDR3 consists of 16 residues. Looked up from germline, CDR1 is SGHDT and CDR2 is YYEEEE. The CDR3 is CASSVSAGTRFYEQYF. The DNA for the CDR3 is TGTGCCAGCAGCGTTTCCGCCGGGACTAGATTCTACGAGCAGTACTTC.

The chain recombines TRBV10-2 with TRBJ1-2; TRBD1 agrees at 12 bases. V lost 5 bases and J lost 8; bases outside the gene matches: 12. Looked up from germline, CDR1 is WSHSY and CDR2 is SAAADI. This CDR3 is built from 16 residues. This chain's CDR3 is CASSQPGQGAFWGYTF. DNA of the CDR3: TGCGCCAGCAGTCAACCGGGACAGGGGGCTTTCTGGGGCTACACCTTC.

The chain has TRBV19 and TRBJ2-5; D gene ambiguous. Germline values: CDR1 LNHDA, CDR2 SQIVND (reference sequence). V gave up 4 bases and J gave up 0 bases, with 9 bases separating them. The CDR3 is made up of 14 amino acids. The chain's CDR3 is CASSTLSDQETQYF. The DNA of the CDR3 is TGTGCCAGTAGTACCCTGAGCGACCAAGAGACCCAGTACTTC.

CDR3 in amino acids: CASSLGQTTLGYTF. The CDR3 nucleotides are TGTGCCAGCAGCTTGGGACAGACGACCCTTGGCTACACCTTC. This sequence joins TRBV5-6 and TRBJ1-2, with D perhaps matching TRBD1 (5 bases). CDR3 size: 14 residues. Trimming pared 0 bases from V and 7 bases from J, leaving 13 bases between. Germline V lookup: CDR1 SGHDT, CDR2 YYEEEE. Together with reference TRBV5-6 and TRBJ1-2, the CDR3 gives the full variable domain: DAGVTQSPTHLIKTRGQQVTLRCSPKSGHDTVSWYQQALGQGPQFIFQYYEEEERQRGNFPDRFSGHQFPNYSSELNVNALLLGDSALYLCASSLGQTTLGYTFGSGTRLTVV.

This sequence joins TRBV27 and TRBJ2-7; 13 bases line up with TRBD2. Germline V gives CDR1 MNHEY, CDR2 SMNVEV (reference sequence). CDR3 length equals 17 residues. The V and J ends lost 5 bases and 2 bases, in that order; junction bases with no gene match: 9. Written as DNA, the CDR3 is TGTGCCAGCAGTCTCGGACTAGCGGGGGCGTTCGCCTACGAGCAGTACTTC. Its protein product is CASSLGLAGAFAYEQYF.

V is TRBV6-1 and J is TRBJ1-2; 7 positions agree with TRBD1. The CDR3 is made up of 13 amino acids. V lost 6 bases and J lost 6; bases outside the gene matches: 7. CDR1 and CDR2 from the germline V gene are MNHNS and SASEGT. CDR3 coding DNA: TGTGCCAGCAGGCATAACAGGGGCGATGGCTACACCTTC. Translated, it gives CASRHNRGDGYTF.

The chain employs TRBV27 and TRBJ2-7, with 7 bases lining up with TRBD1. With 5 bases clipped from V and 3 bases from J, the junction kept 10 bases outside the gene matches. The CDR3 contains 15 residues. Germline values: CDR1 MNHEY, CDR2 SMNVEV (reference sequence). CDR3 nucleotides: TGTGCCAGCAGTACAACGACAGGGATAGGCTACGAGCAGTACTTC. This sequence encodes CASSTTTGIGYEQYF.

This chain connects TRBV5-6 to TRBJ2-3, with D possibly being TRBD2 (5 bases). CDR1 is SGHDT and CDR2 is YYEEEE in the germline V gene. The CDR3 covers 17 residues. V was trimmed by 0 bases and J by 0 bases, leaving 14 bases between them. The CDR3 sequence: CASSLEGSAQSTDTQYF. The CDR3 nucleotides read TGTGCCAGCAGCTTGGAAGGTAGCGCCCAGAGCACAGATACGCAGTATTTT. Full variable domain (outside the CDR3, taken from reference TRBV5-6 and TRBJ2-3): DAGVTQSPTHLIKTRGQQVTLRCSPKSGHDTVSWYQQALGQGPQFIFQYYEEEERQRGNFPDRFSGHQFPNYSSELNVNALLLGDSALYLCASSLEGSAQSTDTQYFGPGTRLTVL.

V gene TRBV5-6 combines with J gene TRBJ2-1, with D possibly TRBD1 on 5 matching bases. The CDR3 contains 15 residues. CDR1 and CDR2 from the germline V gene are SGHDT and YYEEEE. Trimming took off 5 bases at V and 2 bases at J, with 14 bases between the two ends. In DNA, the CDR3 is TGTGCCAGCAGTTCAGGGCCGAACCCCTACAATGAGCAGTTCTTC. The encoded protein is CASSSGPNPYNEQFF.

The rearrangement links TRBV18 to TRBJ2-2, with D perhaps TRBD1 (6 bases). Deletions cut 3 bases from V and 1 base from J, with 15 bases between. Germline V gives CDR1 KGHSH, CDR2 LQKENI. This CDR3 has 17 amino acids. CDR3 amino acids: CASSPSLAGENTGELFF. In DNA, the CDR3 is TGTGCCAGCTCACCTTCACTGGCAGGGGAGAACACCGGGGAGCTGTTTTTT.

This CDR3 is CASSPKGTSGNTIYF. The CDR3, as DNA: TGTGCCAGCAGCCCCAAGGGGACCTCTGGAAACACCATATATTTT. This chain uses TRBV7-9 with TRBJ1-3; weak D call: TRBD1 (5 bases). Germline assignment: CDR1 SEHNR and CDR2 FQNEAQ (reference sequence). The germline V and J ends were trimmed by 5 bases and 0 bases, with 11 bases remaining between them. The CDR3 loop spans 15 amino acids.

V usage is TRBV2 and J usage is TRBJ2-5, with unresolved D. CDR1 and CDR2 (germline): SNHLY, FYNNEI. V was cut by 8 bases and J by 1 base, with 8 bases left in between. There are 12 residues in the CDR3. The CDR3 region is CASSHIQETQYF. The CDR3 DNA sequence: TGTGCCAGCTCACATATCCAAGAGACCCAGTACTTC.

This chain joins TRBV4-1 and TRBJ1-2; possibly TRBD1 for D (5 bases). CDR3 length: 14 amino acids. The V and J ends lost 4 bases and 1 base respectively, with 10 bases between them. From germline, CDR1 is MGHRA and CDR2 YSYEKL. DNA of the CDR3: TGCGCCAGCAGCCCGGGACCGAGTAACTATGGCTACACCTTC. Its protein is CASSPGPSNYGYTF.

This chain joins TRBV30 and TRBJ1-1; unclear D gene. The CDR3 runs to 12 residues. Trimming pared 5 bases from V and 0 bases from J, leaving 7 bases between. From germline, CDR1 is GTSNPN and CDR2 SVGIG (reference sequence). CDR3 amino acids: CAWCGMNTEAFF. CDR3 in DNA: TGTGCCTGGTGCGGCATGAACACTGAAGCTTTCTTT.

Comment on this clone: Other nucleotide sequences in the sample specify the same CDR3. The rearrangement joins TRBV30 to TRBJ2-7; TRBD2 aligns across 7 bases. V lost 2 bases to trimming and J lost 3 bases; unmatched junction nucleotides: 7. The germline V gene encodes CDR1 GTSNPN and CDR2 SVGIG (reference sequence). This CDR3 has 14 residues. The CDR3 DNA reads TGTGCCTGGAGTCTCGTAGCGGGCAGCTACGAGCAGTACTTC. Amino acids: CAWSLVAGSYEQYF.

J is TRBJ2-5 and V is TRBV5-4; TRBD2 matches at 11 bases. Germline CDR1 and CDR2: SGHNT and YYREEE (reference sequence). The CDR3 is made up of 18 amino acids. V was pared by 4 bases and J by 5 bases, with 16 bases of the junction left unmatched. The CDR3 DNA is TGTGCCAGCAGCCCGAGGGATGGGACTAGCGGTACCTGGGAGACCCAGTACTTC. This gives the protein CASSPRDGTSGTWETQYF.

The chain is built from TRBV27 and TRBJ2-1; TRBD2 matches 11 bases. Germline CDR1 MNHEY, CDR2 SMNVEV (reference sequence). V lost 6 bases to trimming and J lost 6 bases; unmatched junction nucleotides: 4. The CDR3 length is 14 residues. The CDR3 bases are TGTGCCAGCAGGGTAGCGGGAGGGCCCAATGAGCAGTTCTTC. Protein: CASRVAGGPNEQFF.

In regard to this clone: Other nucleotide sequences from this sample produce the same CDR3. The chain is built from TRBV9 and TRBJ2-7; possible D gene TRBD1, 5 bases. The V gene lost 0 bases and the J gene lost 4 bases, with 11 bases spanning the gap. This CDR3 is built from 14 residues. Germline V gene lookup returns CDR1 SGDLS and CDR2 YYNGEE. CDR3 in DNA: TGTGCCAGCAGCGTAGGTGGGGCTGGATACGAGCAGTACTTC. Its protein is CASSVGGAGYEQYF.

About this clone itself: This same CDR3 is encoded by further DNA sequences in the sample. This chain connects TRBV7-2 to TRBJ2-7, with 8 bases lining up with TRBD2. CDR3 size: 15 residues. Germline loops: CDR1 SGHTA, CDR2 FQGNSA. V dropped 1 base and J dropped 4; count of bases not matched to a gene: 6. The CDR3: CASSLVSGSGYEQYF. The CDR3 DNA follows: TGTGCCAGCAGCTTAGTGAGCGGGAGCGGGTACGAGCAGTACTTC.

This sequence joins TRBV5-8 and TRBJ2-6; 8 positions match TRBD1. Germline CDR1 is SGHTS and CDR2 is YDEGEE. The CDR3 runs to 17 residues. Trimming took 4 bases from V and 2 from J; bases not matched to a gene: 8. CDR3 nucleotide sequence: TGTGCCAGCAGCCTGAGGACAGGGATAGCTGGGGCCAACGTCCTGACTTTC. Protein: CASSLRTGIAGANVLTF.

This clone was seen a single time. This chain joins TRBV7-9 and TRBJ2-3; 7 bases fit TRBD1. J lost 2 bases, V lost 4 bases, and 12 bases had no gene match. The CDR3 covers 17 residues. Germline V lookup: CDR1 SEHNR, CDR2 FQNEAQ (reference sequence). The CDR3 DNA follows: TGTGCCAGCAGCTCAAGCCGGACAGGCAAAGACACAGATACGCAGTATTTT. It codes for CASSSSRTGKDTDTQYF.

The chain couples TRBV13 to TRBJ2-7; D is unresolved. V was clipped by 2 bases and J by 0 bases, with 8 bases between them. There are 14 residues in the CDR3. The V gene's germline CDR1 is PRHDT and CDR2 FYEKMQ (reference sequence). As DNA, the CDR3 is TGTGCCAGCAGCTTACGCAACCCCTCCTACGAGCAGTACTTC. It specifies CASSLRNPSYEQYF.

The rearrangement links TRBV5-6 to TRBJ2-5; possible D gene TRBD2, 6 bases. From germline, CDR1 is SGHDT and CDR2 YYEEEE. The V and J ends lost 5 bases and 3 bases respectively, with 14 bases between them. This CDR3 is 14 amino acids long. CDR3 amino acids: CASRGDVAEETQYF. CDR3 coding DNA: TGTGCCAGCAGGGGGGACGTAGCGGAAGAGACCCAGTACTTC.

The table lists this clone with a few counts. The V gene is TRBV4-1, the J gene TRBJ2-7; 10 nucleotides match TRBD1. This CDR3 is built from 15 residues. CDR1 and CDR2 from the germline V gene are MGHRA and YSYEKL. With V trimmed by 4 bases and J by 5 bases, 8 bases remained unmatched. This chain's CDR3 is CASSPPGQGMHEQYF. The CDR3 coding sequence is TGCGCCAGCAGCCCTCCGGGACAGGGGATGCACGAGCAGTACTTC.

The V call is TRBV2, the J call TRBJ2-7; 9 nucleotides line up with TRBD1. The CDR3 is made up of 15 amino acids. The V gene's germline CDR1 is SNHLY and CDR2 FYNNEI. With 6 bases clipped from V and 7 bases from J, the junction kept 13 bases outside the gene matches. CDR3 residues: CASSGTGQGLREQYF. The CDR3 nucleotides read TGTGCCAGCAGCGGAACGGGACAGGGTCTTCGGGAGCAGTACTTC.

The chain employs TRBV4-3 and TRBJ2-5; D is uncertain. From germline, CDR1 is LGHNA and CDR2 YSLEER. The CDR3 consists of 15 residues. V was cut by 0 bases and J by 0 bases, with 8 bases left in between. CDR3 DNA sequence: TGCGCCAGCAGCCAAGATTCAACCAACCAAGAGACCCAGTACTTC. Translating gives CASSQDSTNQETQYF.

Note on this clone: The sample contains more than one DNA sequence encoding this CDR3. The chain recombines TRBV19 with TRBJ1-5, with D possibly TRBD1 on 6 matching bases. This CDR3 comprises 14 residues. Trimming stripped 3 bases from V and 5 bases from J, with 11 bases between. Germline assignment: CDR1 LNHDA and CDR2 SQIVND (reference sequence). DNA for the CDR3: TGTGCCAGTAGTATCCGGGACACCTATCAGCCCCAGCATTTT. Translating it yields CASSIRDTYQPQHF.

The CDR3 sequence: CASSKGGTEAFF. As DNA, the CDR3 is TGTGCCAGCAGCAAGGGGGGTACTGAAGCTTTCTTT. The genes are TRBV7-9 and TRBJ1-1; possible D gene TRBD1, 6 bases. The CDR3 totals 12 residues. V lost 5 bases and J 5 bases, leaving 9 bases between the germline ends. CDR1 and CDR2 (germline): SEHNR, FQNEAQ (reference sequence).

The CDR3 reads CASGGLWTEAFF. CDR3 bases: TGTGCCAGCGGGGGGCTGTGGACTGAAGCTTTCTTT. The rearrangement uses TRBV6-1 and TRBJ1-1, with TRBD1 as a possible D gene (6 bases). V lost 8 bases and J 5 bases, leaving 12 bases between the germline ends. The CDR3 is 12 residues long. In germline, CDR1 is MNHNS, CDR2 SASEGT.